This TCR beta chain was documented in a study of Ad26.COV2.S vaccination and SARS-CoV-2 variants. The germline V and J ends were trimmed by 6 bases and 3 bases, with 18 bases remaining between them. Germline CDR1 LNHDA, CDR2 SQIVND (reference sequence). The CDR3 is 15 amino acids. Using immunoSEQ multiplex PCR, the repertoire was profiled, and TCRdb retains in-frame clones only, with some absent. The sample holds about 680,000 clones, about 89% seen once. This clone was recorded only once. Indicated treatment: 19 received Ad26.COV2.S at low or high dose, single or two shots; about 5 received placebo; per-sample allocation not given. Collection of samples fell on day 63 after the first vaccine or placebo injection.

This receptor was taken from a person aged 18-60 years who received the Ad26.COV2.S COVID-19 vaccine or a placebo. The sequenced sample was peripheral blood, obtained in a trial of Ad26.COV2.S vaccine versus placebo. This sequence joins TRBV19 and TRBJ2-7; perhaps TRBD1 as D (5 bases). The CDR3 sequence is CASSITPTDIYEQYF. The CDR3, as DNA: TGTGCCAGTAGCATAACCCCGACAGACATCTACGAGCAGTACTTC.